This paragraph covers one T cell receptor beta chain sequence. The RNA, 0.5 to 1 ug, was put through reverse transcription using random hexamers. In TCRdb, the immunoSEQ multiplex PCR reads were re-called with MiXCR into one record per CDR3 protein. The sample consists of 100,000 to 150,000 distinct CDR3 sequences, 90% to 95% of them appearing once. This sample stems from a study of CD8 T cells in Susac syndrome. CDR3 length: 17 amino acids. V lost 0 bases to trimming and J lost 0 bases; unmatched junction nucleotides: 8. Germline CDR1 and CDR2: DFQATT and SNEGSKA (reference sequence). The chain carries TRBV20-1 and TRBJ2-1; TRBD2 aligns across 7 bases. The TCR sequence derives from a human donor with Susac syndrome. Sequencing was performed on CD8+ T cells from PBMCs. Written as DNA, the CDR3 is TGCAGTGCTAGAGACGACCTAGCGGCTGACTCCTACAATGAGCAGTTCTTC. Protein: CSARDDLAADSYNEQFF.